The sequence of this TCR beta chain was determined in a study of beta chain features in type 1 diabetes. At the level of the study: Age, gender and cell yields were alike across patients and healthy donors.

Comment on this clone: Its antigen is still unknown.

Sorting that relied on CD45RO/CCR7/CD25/CD127/CD95/CD27 yielded CD4+ naive, central memory, regulatory and stem cell-like memory cells. General observations from the study: In comparison with healthy donors, patients had naive, central memory and Treg TCRB repertoires that appeared more similar.

Expressed TCRB transcripts were sequenced after all isolated RNA was converted to cDNA. Only in-frame clones appear in the TCRdb table, and some are missing; sequencing was by immunoSEQ multiplex PCR. The sample holds 250,000 to 350,000 clones, about 15% seen once. Material: central memory CD4+ T cells from blood. This TCR came from a young man in good health.

In nucleotides, the CDR3 is TGCGCCAGCAGCCAAGGGGCTCAGGGCGGATCTGGGGCCAACGTCCTGACTTTC. Protein product: CASSQGAQGGSGANVLTF. The rearrangement uses TRBV4-3 and TRBJ2-6; D might be TRBD1 (5 bases). CDR1 is LGHNA and CDR2 is YSLEER in the germline V gene. Deletions cut 1 base from V and 1 base from J, with 14 bases between. CDR3 length equals 18 residues.